A single sample is the source of the 9 T cell receptor beta chains below, sequenced in a study of cytomegalovirus exposure and HLA in healthy donors. PCR used 60 Vbeta primers and 13 Jbeta primers. The method was immunoSEQ multiplex PCR; TCRdb's version includes in-frame clones alone and lacks a portion of them. The table has around 67,000 clones, 74% seen once. The specimen sequenced was PBMCs. Receptor source: a woman under 40 in good health and CMV-seropositive.

J is TRBJ1-5 and V is TRBV30; the D gene is possibly TRBD1 (5 bases). V shed 5 bases and J shed 6 bases, with 14 bases lying between them. The CDR3 contains 13 residues. Germline V gene lookup returns CDR1 GTSNPN and CDR2 SVGIG (reference sequence). The CDR3 sequence is CAWGFMGGQPQHF. CDR3 nucleotide sequence: TGTGCCTGGGGGTTCATGGGGGGTCAGCCCCAGCATTTT.

The genes are TRBV28 and TRBJ1-1; weak D call: TRBD1 (5 bases). The V end was cut by 2 bases, the J end by 10 bases, with 11 bases between. This CDR3 comprises 12 residues. Germline lookup yields CDR1 MDHEN and CDR2 SYDVKM. The CDR3 nucleotides are TGTGCCAGCAGTTTAAGACAGTCAGGAGCTTTCTTT. Its translation is CASSLRQSGAFF.

V usage is TRBV29-1 and J usage is TRBJ1-1, with 7 bases lining up with TRBD1. The CDR3 runs to 14 residues. J gave up 2 bases and V 5 bases, and 8 bases lay outside the gene matches. CDR1 is SQVTM, CDR2 ANQGSEA, per germline. The CDR3: CSVRTGRSNTEAFF. CDR3 DNA: TGCAGCGTTAGGACAGGACGATCAAACACTGAAGCTTTCTTT.

V and J are TRBV19 and TRBJ2-7; D may be TRBD2 (5 bases). In germline, CDR1 is LNHDA, CDR2 SQIVND (reference sequence). Trimming removed 7 bases from V and 2 bases from J, with 18 bases in between. The CDR3 runs 15 residues. CDR3 protein: CASTLTGRGTYEQYF. The CDR3 bases are TGTGCCAGTACCCTTACGGGGAGAGGGACCTACGAGCAGTACTTC.

The chain has TRBV28 and TRBJ1-2; D remains unclear. The V gene's germline CDR1 is MDHEN and CDR2 SYDVKM. The V end was cut by 5 bases, the J end by 4 bases, with 5 bases between. The CDR3 consists of 11 residues. The CDR3 reads CASSVGYGYTF. Here the CDR3 DNA reads TGTGCCAGCAGTGTCGGCTATGGCTACACCTTC.

The chain carries TRBV15 and TRBJ1-5, with D maybe TRBD1 (5 bases). V dropped 0 bases and J dropped 6 bases, with 15 bases sitting between them. In germline, CDR1 is LNHNV, CDR2 YYDKDF (reference sequence). The CDR3 consists of 16 residues. The CDR3 here is CATSRDKSGGGQPQHF. CDR3 in DNA: TGTGCCACCAGCAGAGATAAATCGGGGGGTGGTCAGCCCCAGCATTTT.

This clone appeared once. The genes are TRBV30 and TRBJ2-4; TRBD1 aligns across 8 bases. Germline values: CDR1 GTSNPN, CDR2 SVGIG (reference sequence). The CDR3 runs 14 residues. V lost 5 bases to trimming and J lost 5 bases; unmatched junction nucleotides: 8. The CDR3, as DNA: TGTGCCTGGGATAATGGGGACAGGCAAAACATTCAGTACTTC. It translates to CAWDNGDRQNIQYF.

The chain recombines TRBV7-8 with TRBJ1-4; 7 nucleotides match TRBD1. Trimming at V came to 5 bases and at J to 6 bases, leaving 9 bases not matched to a gene. This CDR3 has 15 amino acids. Germline CDR1 reads SGHVS; CDR2 reads FQNEAQ. DNA of the CDR3: TGTGCCAGCAGCGATCGGACAGGTCGACATGAAAAACTGTTTTTT. Its protein product is CASSDRTGRHEKLFF. The full variable domain, with the rest looked up from reference TRBV7-8 and TRBJ1-4, is GAGVSQSPRYKVAKRGQDVALRCDPISGHVSLFWYQQALGQGPEFLTYFQNEAQLDKSGLPSDRFFAERPEGSVSTLKIQRTQQEDSAVYLCASSDRTGRHEKLFFGSGTQLSVL.

The rearrangement uses TRBV28 and TRBJ1-1, with D perhaps TRBD1 (5 bases). The CDR3 consists of 13 residues. Trimming took 2 bases from V and 1 from J, leaving 5 bases between them. Looked up from germline, CDR1 is MDHEN and CDR2 is SYDVKM. The CDR3 bases are TGTGCCAGCAGTTTAGGACAGAACACTGAAGCTTTCTTT. Translated, it gives CASSLGQNTEAFF.